These 14 T cell receptor beta chains were all obtained from the same sample, sequenced in a study of T cells in Graves' hyperthyroidism and ophthalmopathy. Amplification targeted TCR beta CDR3 regions from RNA transcripts. TCR CDR3 regions were first amplified by RT-PCR with HTBI primers. TCRdb called the multiplex PCR reads again in MiXCR, with one record for every CDR3 protein. The data contain 250,000 or so distinct CDR3 sequences, around 15% of them singletons. What was sequenced was blood. The origin of the receptors is a woman under 30 with Graves' ophthalmopathy.

This clonotype has a handful of counts. The rearrangement links TRBV20-1 to TRBJ2-3; D is ambiguous. Germline V gives CDR1 DFQATT, CDR2 SNEGSKA (reference sequence). Trimming took 4 bases from V and 2 from J, leaving 16 bases between them. The CDR3 spans 15 residues. CDR3: CSAMKSRQHTDTQYF. In nucleotides, the CDR3 is TGCAGTGCTATGAAGTCGAGACAACACACAGATACGCAGTATTTT.

This clonotype was recorded at least ten times. This rearrangement joins TRBV28 to TRBJ2-7; possible D gene TRBD2, 6 bases. CDR1 MDHEN and CDR2 SYDVKM come from the germline V gene. CDR3 length: 14 amino acids. Trimming pared 2 bases from V and 3 bases from J, leaving 11 bases between. This CDR3 reads CASSLTASVYEQYF. The CDR3 region has the DNA TGTGCCAGCAGTTTAACAGCTAGCGTCTACGAGCAGTACTTC.

This clonotype was seen at least ten times. The CDR3 protein is CSVLDGTYEQYF. The CDR3 coding sequence is TGCAGCGTTTTAGACGGTACCTACGAGCAGTACTTC. The chain links TRBV29-1 to TRBJ2-7, with D unclear. Between the trimmed V and J ends, which lost 5 bases and 2 bases, there was a span of 10 bases. This CDR3 is 12 amino acids long. Germline V CDR1 and CDR2: SQVTM, ANQGSEA.

This clonotype appeared many times. This rearrangement joins TRBV6-1 to TRBJ2-2, with 8 bases that match TRBD1. The ends lost 8 bases at V and 2 bases at J; junction bases unmatched: 1. This CDR3 comprises 13 residues. The germline CDR1 and CDR2 sequences are MNHNS and SASEGT. The DNA of the CDR3 is TGTGCCAGCGACAGGGGAAACACCGGGGAGCTGTTTTTT. Encoded protein: CASDRGNTGELFF.

This clonotype was counted at least ten times. This sequence joins TRBV3-1 and TRBJ1-5; 7 bases agree with TRBD1. There are 13 residues in the CDR3. CDR1 and CDR2 from the germline V gene are LGHDT and YNNKEL (reference sequence). Unmatched junction bases numbered 3, after V lost 5 bases and J lost 5 bases. The CDR3 DNA is TGTGCCAGCAGCTACGGACAGGATCAGCCCCAGCATTTT. Residues: CASSYGQDQPQHF.

This clonotype was observed a few times. The chain combines TRBV5-6 with TRBJ2-5; D uncertain. V was clipped by 1 base and J by 0 bases, with 7 bases between them. This CDR3 comprises 14 residues. In germline, CDR1 is SGHDT, CDR2 YYEEEE. CDR3 sequence (DNA): TGTGCCAGCAGCTTGTTTTTGTACCAAGAGACCCAGTACTTC. Translated, it gives CASSLFLYQETQYF. Filled out from reference TRBV5-6 and TRBJ2-5, the complete variable domain reads DAGVTQSPTHLIKTRGQQVTLRCSPKSGHDTVSWYQQALGQGPQFIFQYYEEEERQRGNFPDRFSGHQFPNYSSELNVNALLLGDSALYLCASSLFLYQETQYFGPGTRLLVL.

Ten or more counts support this clonotype. The chain links TRBV5-6 to TRBJ1-2; no clear D gene. The CDR3 runs 13 residues. The germline CDR1 and CDR2 sequences are SGHDT and YYEEEE. Trimming shortened V by 6 bases and J by 6 bases, and 15 bases separated the two germline ends. The CDR3 DNA is TGTGCCAGCACCTCGTGGTATGGGGATGGCTACACCTTC. It specifies CASTSWYGDGYTF.

Ten or more counts support this clonotype. The gene calls are TRBV6-7 and TRBJ1-1; unclear D gene. TRBV6-7 is designated an ORF whose function remains uncertain. V was pared by 11 bases and J by 5 bases, with 18 bases between. CDR3 length: 13 residues. CDR3: CAGRTRNGTEAFF. CDR3 coding DNA: TGTGCCGGTCGAACTAGAAATGGGACTGAAGCTTTCTTT.

CDR3 amino acids: CASSLTGTGLRTDTQYF. The DNA for the CDR3 is TGTGCCAGCAGCCTTACTGGGACAGGGTTAAGAACAGATACGCAGTATTTT. The chain links TRBV12-3 or TRBV12-4 to TRBJ2-3; 9 positions agree with TRBD1. The CDR3 sequence is 17 residues long. With V trimmed by 6 bases and J by 3 bases, 13 bases remained unmatched.

This clonotype was recorded many times. The chain recombines TRBV7-9 with TRBJ2-5; the D gene is possibly TRBD2 (7 bases). The CDR3 length is 18 residues. Germline lookup yields CDR1 SEHNR and CDR2 FQNEAQ (reference sequence). V was trimmed by 5 bases and J by 2 bases, leaving 24 bases between them. In DNA, the CDR3 is TGTGCCAGCAGCCCCCGGCTTAGGGGGGGAGGGACGCAAGAGACCCAGTACTTC. Protein: CASSPRLRGGGTQETQYF.

This rearrangement joins TRBV4-2 to TRBJ1-1; no firm D call. The CDR3 covers 20 residues. Germline values: CDR1 LGHNA, CDR2 YNFKEQ. V was clipped by 0 bases and J by 0 bases, with 23 bases between them. CDR3 residues: CASSQEGEENKDTVNTEAFF. In nucleotides, the CDR3 is TGTGCCAGCAGCCAAGAGGGAGAGGAGAATAAAGATACGGTGAACACTGAAGCTTTCTTT.

This clonotype came up many times. The gene calls are TRBV6-1 and TRBJ2-3; D is ambiguous. The CDR3 is 13 residues long. Trimming pared 5 bases from V and 7 bases from J, leaving 13 bases between. From germline, CDR1 is MNHNS and CDR2 SASEGT. CDR3 sequence (DNA): TGTGCCAGCAGTTACAGAGATACTTATACGCAGTATTTT. Residues: CASSYRDTYTQYF.

This clonotype was observed at least ten times. The chain joins TRBV18 to TRBJ2-1; 8 nucleotides align to TRBD1. Germline CDR1 reads KGHSH; CDR2 reads LQKENI. This CDR3 spans 16 amino acids. Trimming cost V 3 bases and J 5 bases; bases outside gene matches: 9. The CDR3 loop is CASSPFPGQVHNEQFF. The CDR3, as DNA: TGTGCCAGCTCACCGTTTCCGGGACAGGTCCACAATGAGCAGTTCTTC.

The rearrangement uses TRBV6-2 or TRBV6-3 and TRBJ2-7, with TRBD2 matching 7 bases. The germline V gene has CDR1 MNHEY and CDR2 SVGEGT. V shed 5 bases and J 2 bases; nucleotides not matched to a gene: 9. CDR3 size: 15 residues. The CDR3 DNA sequence: TGTGCCAGCAGTCCCGTGGGACTACTAGCCTACGAGCAGTACTTC. This gives the protein CASSPVGLLAYEQYF.